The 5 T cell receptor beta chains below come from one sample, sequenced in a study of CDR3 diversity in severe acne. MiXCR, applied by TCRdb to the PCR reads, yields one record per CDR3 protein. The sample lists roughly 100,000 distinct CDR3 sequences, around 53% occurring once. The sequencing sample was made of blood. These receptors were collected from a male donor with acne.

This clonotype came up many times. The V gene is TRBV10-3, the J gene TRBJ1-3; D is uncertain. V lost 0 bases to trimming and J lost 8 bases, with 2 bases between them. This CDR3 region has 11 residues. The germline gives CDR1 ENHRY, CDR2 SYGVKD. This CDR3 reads CAISESYTIYF. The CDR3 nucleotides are TGTGCCATCAGTGAGTCTTACACCATATATTTT.

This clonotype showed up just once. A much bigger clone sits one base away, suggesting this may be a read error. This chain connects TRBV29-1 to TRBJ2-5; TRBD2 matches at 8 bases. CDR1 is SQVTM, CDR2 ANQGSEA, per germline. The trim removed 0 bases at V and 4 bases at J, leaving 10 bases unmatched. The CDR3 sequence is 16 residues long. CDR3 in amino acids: CSVEDPSRGGAETQYF. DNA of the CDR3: TGCAGCGTTGAAGATCCTTCCCGGGGGGGAGCAGAGACCCAGTACTTC.

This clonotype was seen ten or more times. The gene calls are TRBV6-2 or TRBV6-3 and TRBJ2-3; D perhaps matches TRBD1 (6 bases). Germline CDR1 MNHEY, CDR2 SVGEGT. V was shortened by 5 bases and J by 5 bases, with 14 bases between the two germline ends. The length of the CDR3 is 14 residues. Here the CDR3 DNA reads TGTGCCAGCAGTCCCCGACAGGATAAAGATACGCAGTATTTT. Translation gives CASSPRQDKDTQYF.

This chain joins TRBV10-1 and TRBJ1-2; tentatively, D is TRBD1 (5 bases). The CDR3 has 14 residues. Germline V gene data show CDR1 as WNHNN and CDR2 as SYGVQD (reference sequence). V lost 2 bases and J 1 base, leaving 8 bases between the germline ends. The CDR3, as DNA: TGCGCCAGCAGTGAGGCAGGGATTAACTATGGCTACACCTTC. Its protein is CASSEAGINYGYTF.

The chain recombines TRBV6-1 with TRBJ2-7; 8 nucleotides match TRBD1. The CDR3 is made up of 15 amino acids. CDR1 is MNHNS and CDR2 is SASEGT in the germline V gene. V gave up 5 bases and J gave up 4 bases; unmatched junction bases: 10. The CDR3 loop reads CASSYGQGAEYEQYF. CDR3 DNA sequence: TGTGCCAGCAGTTACGGGCAGGGGGCCGAATACGAGCAGTACTTC.